The 2 T cell receptor beta chains listed next were all sequenced from one sample in a study of blood T cell repertoires in COVID-19. Data came from immunoSEQ multiplex PCR; TCRdb stores just in-frame clones and leaves some out. The sample yields around 50,000 clones, about nine tenths seen once. Input material: peripheral blood. These TCRs come from a woman of 80 years or more with COVID-19, enrolled during active disease.

This clone appeared once. The chain has TRBV9 and TRBJ2-7, with 7 bases aligning to TRBD1. This CDR3 has 14 amino acids. Germline-derived CDR1 and CDR2 are SGDLS and YYNGEE. With V trimmed by 3 bases and J by 3 bases, 6 bases remained unmatched. For the CDR3, the DNA is TGTGCCAGCAGCGCCGGGACAGCCGGCTACGAGCAGTACTTC. Translated, it gives CASSAGTAGYEQYF. The whole variable domain, remainder taken from reference TRBV9 and TRBJ2-7, is DSGVTQTPKHLITATGQRVTLRCSPRSGDLSVYWYQQSLDQGLQFLIQYYNGEERAKGNILERFSAQQFPDLHSELNLSSLELGDSALYFCASSAGTAGYEQYFGPGTRLTVT.

The V gene is TRBV19, the J gene TRBJ1-2; tentatively, D is TRBD1 (5 bases). V lost 7 bases to trimming and J lost 7 bases, with 22 bases between them. Germline V gene data show CDR1 as LNHDA and CDR2 as SQIVND (reference sequence). CDR3 length: 15 residues. The CDR3 sequence: CASNPGGTLNLGYTF. The CDR3 coding sequence is TGTGCCAGTAACCCAGGCGGGACGTTAAACCTTGGCTACACCTTC.